This record looks at one T cell receptor (beta chain) sequence and its context. Its specific antigen is unknown. No quality values exist for individual bases; no much larger clone is one base distant. This entry is derived from a study of CD8 T cells in ankylosing spondylitis (dated by TCRdb to 2016 to 2017). Describing the broader study: The study set out to find disease-linked TCR variants by profiling T cell receptor beta repertoires in ankylosing spondylitis patients and healthy donors. The whole study cohort included 108 healthy donors and 20 to 30 ankylosing spondylitis patients. Peripheral blood was sampled, and synovial fluid was also collected from ankylosing spondylitis patients.

V and J are truncated by 3 bases and 2 bases respectively, leaving an intervening sequence of 8 bases. The germline V gene (reference sequence) specifies DFQATT as CDR1 and SNEGSKA as CDR2. Spanning cysteine to phenylalanine, the CDR3 consists of 12 amino acids. The only DNA kept is the CDR3, 36 bases in frame from the first base. What the authors observed across the whole study: Some motif variants had previously been reported in the synovial fluid and blood of reactive arthritis patients, which suggests shared mechanisms of disease initiation. According to the report, matched synovial fluid samples from ankylosing spondylitis patients were significantly enriched for the disease-linked clones. A CD8+ phenotype was shown by the disease-linked clones, which were found at relatively low frequencies in peripheral blood. A TCR beta motif of eight highly homologous amino acid variants appeared characteristic of blood from ankylosing spondylitis patients.

For sequencing, an Illumina HiSeq 2500 was employed. Quantitative 5'-RACE with molecular barcodes was the method used to prepare the TCR beta libraries. The original methods were these. Disease-linked TCR variants were identified with a new computational method built on a probabilistic model of VDJ rearrangement. The raw public reads went through TCRdb reprocessing: fastp at Q25, MiXCR clone calling, in-frame beta chains kept. Entries are consolidated by CDR3 protein sequence, retaining the most common genes and DNA. These V and J calls rely on TCRdb rather than the paper's analysis. The sample table contains 800,000 to 900,000 distinct CDR3 sequences; only one count was recorded for approximately 10% of them. The ten largest account for 0.51% of the sample.

The receptor was isolated from a male donor with ankylosing spondylitis. Material: blood, either unsorted or a sorted T cell fraction (not recorded which). This chain joins TRBV20-1 to TRBJ2-7; the D gene is perhaps TRBD1, from 5 matching bases. The DNA sequence is as follows: TGCAGTGCTAGGGGGCTACCCTACGAGCAGTACTTC. Its coded protein is CSARGLPYEQYF.